Each of the 21 T cell receptor beta chains below was sequenced from the same sample in a study of cytomegalovirus exposure and HLA in healthy donors. PCR was performed using 60 Vbeta and 13 Jbeta primers. Using immunoSEQ multiplex PCR, the repertoire was profiled, and TCRdb retains in-frame clones only, with some absent. The table has around 150,000 clones, roughly 78% seen once. Sequenced sample: PBMCs. Every receptor here comes from a man between 40 and 49 years old in good health and CMV-seropositive.

CDR3: CATSKRGEQFF. The CDR3 coding sequence is TGTGCCACCAGCAAGCGAGGTGAGCAGTTCTTC. J is TRBJ2-1 and V is TRBV15, with D unclear. Trimming took 4 bases from V and 9 from J, leaving 7 bases between them. The CDR3 sequence is 11 residues long. In germline, CDR1 is LNHNV, CDR2 YYDKDF (reference sequence).

The chain employs TRBV7-9 and TRBJ2-2; TRBD1 aligns across 8 bases. The CDR3 length is 15 residues. V dropped 5 bases and J dropped 2; count of bases not matched to a gene: 4. Per the germline V gene, CDR1 is SEHNR and CDR2 is FQNEAQ (reference sequence). The CDR3 here is CASSPGQGNTGELFF. DNA of the CDR3: TGTGCCAGCAGCCCCGGACAGGGTAACACCGGGGAGCTGTTTTTT.

The rearrangement links TRBV30 to TRBJ2-3; 12 nucleotides line up with TRBD1. V lost 2 bases, J lost 5 bases, and 5 bases stayed unmatched. Per germline, CDR1 GTSNPN and CDR2 SVGIG (reference sequence). This CDR3 comprises 15 residues. The CDR3 coding sequence is TGTGCCTGGAGTTACGGGACAGGGGGCTTAGATACGCAGTATTTT. The encoded protein is CAWSYGTGGLDTQYF. Together with reference TRBV30 and TRBJ2-3, the CDR3 gives the full variable domain: SQTIHQWPATLVQPVGSPLSLECTVEGTSNPNLYWYRQAAGRGLQLLFYSVGIGQISSEVPQNLSASRPQDRQFILSSKKLLLSDSGFYLCAWSYGTGGLDTQYFGPGTRLTVL.

This clone was seen just once. This rearrangement joins TRBV7-9 to TRBJ1-4; maybe TRBD1 (6 bases). CDR3 length: 15 amino acids. CDR1 and CDR2 (germline): SEHNR, FQNEAQ (reference sequence). V was shortened by 5 bases and J by 8 bases, with 18 bases between the two germline ends. CDR3 DNA sequence: TGTGCCAGCAGCCCTGTTGGGGGGGCGCACGAAAAACTGTTTTTT. Translated, it gives CASSPVGGAHEKLFF.

The chain employs TRBV5-4 and TRBJ2-7; 9 bases are shared with TRBD2. CDR3 size: 14 residues. Germline CDR1 SGHNT, CDR2 YYREEE (reference sequence). V gave up 4 bases and J gave up 1 base; unmatched junction bases: 3. This CDR3 is CASSRGLASYEQYF. The CDR3 region has the DNA TGTGCCAGCAGCCGGGGACTAGCTTCCTACGAGCAGTACTTC.

This sequence joins TRBV28 and TRBJ2-3; 14 bases map to TRBD2. The trim removed 6 bases at V and 2 bases at J, leaving 4 bases unmatched. CDR1 is MDHEN and CDR2 is SYDVKM in the germline V gene. This CDR3 spans 16 amino acids. CDR3 DNA: TGTGCCAGCAGCCCGACTAGCGGGAGGGTCACAGATACGCAGTATTTT. This encodes CASSPTSGRVTDTQYF.

The V gene is TRBV28, the J gene TRBJ2-5; TRBD2 aligns across 12 bases. The J call may be incorrect, as the DNA end agrees better with TRBJ2-7. The CDR3 extends over 18 amino acids. Germline CDR1 and CDR2: MDHEN and SYDVKM. CDR3 region: CASSLGTSGFHSSYEQYF. The CDR3 DNA reads as TGTGCCAGCAGTTTAGGGACTAGCGGGTTTCATAGCTCCTACGAGCAGTACTTC.

J is TRBJ2-1 and V is TRBV29-1, with D perhaps TRBD2 (5 bases). V was cut by 4 bases and J by 4 bases, with 17 bases left in between. Germline assignment: CDR1 SQVTM and CDR2 ANQGSEA. The CDR3 runs 15 residues. The CDR3 coding sequence is TGCAGCGTTGGCGGGTTGTTGGGGAAATACAATGAGCAGTTCTTC. Protein product: CSVGGLLGKYNEQFF.

Note on this clone: Different DNA sequences within this sample yield the same CDR3. This chain connects TRBV18 to TRBJ2-1; 9 bases fit TRBD1. The CDR3 has 13 amino acids. Trimming cost V 5 bases and J 7 bases; bases outside gene matches: 3. Germline V gene sequence: CDR1 KGHSH, CDR2 LQKENI. The CDR3 DNA follows: TGTGCCAGCTCATCCGGACAGGGGAATGAGCAGTTCTTC. Translation gives CASSSGQGNEQFF.

The chain is built from TRBV13 and TRBJ2-1, with 8 bases aligning to TRBD1. The CDR3 spans 19 residues. J was trimmed by 4 bases and V by 0 bases; bases with no gene match: 14. Germline CDR1 and CDR2: PRHDT and FYEKMQ (reference sequence). CDR3 loop: CASSLGGRGRPRGYNEQFF. The CDR3 coding sequence is TGTGCCAGCAGCTTAGGCGGCAGGGGGCGCCCTCGAGGGTACAATGAGCAGTTCTTC.

V and J are TRBV7-7 and TRBJ1-2, with D unclear. This CDR3 contains 14 residues. Trimming removed 1 base from V and 1 base from J, with 7 bases in between. Germline assignment: CDR1 SSHAT and CDR2 FNYEAQ (reference sequence). In nucleotides, the CDR3 is TGTGCCAGCAGCTTAGTTCGGTATAACTATGGCTACACCTTC. This translates into CASSLVRYNYGYTF.

The rearrangement joins TRBV23-1 to TRBJ2-3; TRBD1 might be the D (6 bases). TRBV23-1 is labeled an ORF, and its function is uncertain. V gave up 2 bases and J gave up 2 bases, with 8 bases separating them. There are 14 residues in the CDR3. CDR3 sequence reads: CASSQGDNTDTQYF. CDR3 in DNA: TGCGCCAGCAGTCAAGGGGACAACACAGATACGCAGTATTTT.

The chain links TRBV30 to TRBJ2-5; perhaps TRBD2 as D (6 bases). Germline CDR1 GTSNPN, CDR2 SVGIG (reference sequence). CDR3 length: 17 residues. Trimming pared 0 bases from V and 3 bases from J, leaving 20 bases between. The CDR3 reads CAWSVGTRVAVEETQYF. In DNA, the CDR3 is TGTGCCTGGAGTGTAGGAACGAGGGTAGCGGTTGAAGAGACCCAGTACTTC.

The chain combines TRBV2 with TRBJ2-3, with TRBD2 identical over 10 bases. Germline CDR1 reads SNHLY; CDR2 reads FYNNEI. Germline trimming cut 6 bases from V and 6 bases from J; bases unmatched to any gene: 12. This CDR3 has 16 residues. CDR3 sequence: CASSAASGSYGDTQYF. As DNA, the CDR3 is TGTGCCAGCAGCGCAGCTAGCGGGAGCTACGGGGATACGCAGTATTTT.

The chain recombines TRBV7-8 with TRBJ2-5; a possible D gene is TRBD1 (6 bases). The germline V and J ends were trimmed by 7 bases and 5 bases, with 20 bases remaining between them. CDR1 and CDR2 (germline): SGHVS, FQNEAQ. The CDR3 contains 15 residues. DNA for the CDR3: TGTGCCAGCATCCTAGACAGGCCAAAGGGGGAGACCCAGTACTTC. Translated: CASILDRPKGETQYF.

The rearrangement joins TRBV9 to TRBJ2-2; D is ambiguous. The germline V and J ends were trimmed by 4 bases and 3 bases, with 10 bases remaining between them. CDR1 and CDR2 (germline): SGDLS, YYNGEE. CDR3 length equals 14 residues. The DNA for the CDR3 is TGTGCCAGCAGCAAAGACATGTACACCGGGGAGCTGTTTTTT. It yields the protein CASSKDMYTGELFF.

The rearrangement links TRBV7-9 to TRBJ2-2; 8 bases match TRBD1. The V and J ends lost 4 bases and 6 bases, in that order; junction bases with no gene match: 4. The CDR3 covers 14 residues. The germline V gene encodes CDR1 SEHNR and CDR2 FQNEAQ (reference sequence). The CDR3 protein is CASSSDRESGELFF. CDR3 nucleotides: TGTGCCAGCAGCTCGGACAGGGAATCCGGGGAGCTGTTTTTT.

CDR3 amino acids: CASSPREGVRNIQYF. The CDR3, as DNA: TGTGCCAGCAGCCCTAGGGAGGGGGTTAGGAACATTCAGTACTTC. The rearrangement links TRBV9 to TRBJ2-4; D might be TRBD2 (7 bases). Germline CDR1 and CDR2: SGDLS and YYNGEE. CDR3 length: 15 residues. V gave up 4 bases and J gave up 7 bases, with 18 bases separating them.

J is TRBJ1-1 and V is TRBV21-1; TRBD1 was called by the table and not checked on the DNA. TRBV21-1 is marked as a pseudogene. The CDR3 consists of 16 residues. CDR3 amino acids: CASSKAADRMNTEAFF. The CDR3 nucleotides are TGTGCCAGCAGCAAAGCGGCGGACAGAATGAACACTGAAGCTTTCTTT.

The V call is TRBV27, the J call TRBJ1-1; 7 nucleotides align to TRBD1. CDR3 length equals 17 residues. The germline CDR1 and CDR2 sequences are MNHEY and SMNVEV (reference sequence). J was trimmed by 1 base and V by 6 bases; bases with no gene match: 14. The CDR3 region is CASSRYRQGIWNTEAFF. The CDR3 coding sequence is TGTGCCAGCAGCCGATACCGACAGGGTATTTGGAACACTGAAGCTTTCTTT.

Only a few counts were recorded for this clone. The chain joins TRBV30 to TRBJ1-2; D uncertain. Looked up from germline, CDR1 is GTSNPN and CDR2 is SVGIG (reference sequence). V was clipped by 3 bases and J by 1 base, with 3 bases between them. This CDR3 comprises 11 residues. Here the CDR3 DNA reads TGTGCCTGGAGCAATAACTATGGCTACACCTTC. This sequence encodes CAWSNNYGYTF.